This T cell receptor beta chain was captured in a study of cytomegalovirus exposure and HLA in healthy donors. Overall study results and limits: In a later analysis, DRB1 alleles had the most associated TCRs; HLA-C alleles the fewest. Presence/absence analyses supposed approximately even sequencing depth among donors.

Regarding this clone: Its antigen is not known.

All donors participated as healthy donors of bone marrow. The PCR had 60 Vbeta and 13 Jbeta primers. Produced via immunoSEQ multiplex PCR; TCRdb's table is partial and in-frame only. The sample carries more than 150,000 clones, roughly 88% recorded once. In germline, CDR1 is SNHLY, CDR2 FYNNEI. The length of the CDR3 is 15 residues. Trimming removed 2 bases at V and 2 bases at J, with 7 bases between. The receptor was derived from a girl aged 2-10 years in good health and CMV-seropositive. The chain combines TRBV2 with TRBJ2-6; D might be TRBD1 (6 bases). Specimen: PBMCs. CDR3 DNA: TGTGCCAGCAGTGAATCAGGGGCTGGGGCCAACGTCCTGACTTTC. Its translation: CASSESGAGANVLTF.